This T cell receptor beta chain stems from a study of T cell repertoires in cytomegalovirus infection (dated by TCRdb to between 2017 and 2020). Study-wide context: Alongside well-studied HLA-B-restricted epitopes, the peptide stimulations were aimed at recently identified HLA-C-restricted CMV epitopes, whose presentation resists viral immunomodulation. The HLA type of each donor mattered for the analysis, because public TCR beta signatures pointed to carriage of CMV infection along with the matching HLA type.

This clonotype turned up a few times. The antigen it binds to is not known. No base quality information exists; no much larger clone differs at one position. Overall results and qualifications from the work: The ex vivo response was dominated by HLA-C-restricted CMV-specific TCR beta clonotypes, which also provided the single most frequent clonotype in two of eight donors. Carriers of CMV infection plus the relevant HLA type were discriminated by the cumulative frequency of public TCR beta family members in the study cohort and in an independent roughly 400-donor cohort.

Its CDR3 holds 17 amino acids, cysteine through phenylalanine. Only CDR3 DNA is held: 51 bases, read in frame from base 1. CDR1 and CDR2 were assigned from the germline V gene as MGHRA and YSYEKL. The junction carries 15 bases between V and J, which are trimmed by 0 bases and 0 bases respectively. Taken with the paper, the label for treatment or condition translates to: in vitro stimulation with specific CMV peptide epitopes to enrich CMV-specific T cells. Sequenced on an Illumina HiSeq 1500. TCRdb ran its own pipeline on the public reads, namely fastp trimming at Q25 and MiXCR clone calling, and kept in-frame beta chains. Records with the same CDR3 protein are collapsed into one entry carrying the most frequent genes and DNA. This sample comprises about 180,000 distinct CDR3 sequences, about 22% of them detected only once. About 25% of the sample is in the top ten clones.

The clonotype comes from a human donor in good health (CMV status not recorded). Some clones in this sample may be carry-over from other donors' samples. The sequence links TRBV4-1 to TRBJ2-7; matching of 5 bases hints at TRBD1 as the D gene. The starting material was CD8+ T cells from cultured PBMCs, obtained from culture after CMV antigen stimulation. For the CDR3, the sequence is CASSQDSETDFSYEQYF. The DNA is TGCGCCAGCAGCCAAGATAGTGAGACAGATTTCTCCTACGAGCAGTACTTC.